These 18 T cell receptor beta chains originate from one sample sequenced in a study of T-cell memory formation after mild COVID-19. TCRdb fed the 5' RACE reads into MiXCR, producing one record per CDR3 protein. The sample yields 200,000 to 250,000 distinct CDR3 sequences, around 9.5% seen once. The specimen was PBMCs or a T cell subset sorted from them (not recorded which). The receptors stem from a man between 18 and 29 years old who had mild COVID-19 (a few samples of this study predate the infection). Cell type and time point are not known.

The table lists this clonotype with many counts. The chain couples TRBV5-1 to TRBJ2-3, with TRBD2 matching over 7 bases. The CDR3 sequence is 15 residues long. Germline V gene sequence: CDR1 SGHRS, CDR2 YFSETQ. With 2 bases clipped from V and 4 bases from J, the junction kept 7 bases outside the gene matches. The CDR3 DNA follows: TGCGCCAGCAGCTTTGGGCAGGGAGGGCCAGATACGCAGTATTTT. This codes for CASSFGQGGPDTQYF.

This chain uses TRBV6-2 or TRBV6-3 with TRBJ1-1; 8 nucleotides agree with TRBD1. Per the germline V gene, CDR1 is MNHEY and CDR2 is SVGEGT. The V gene end was trimmed by 4 bases and the J gene end by 1 base; junction bases not matched to a gene: 8. This CDR3 has 16 residues. The CDR3 DNA follows: TGTGCCAGCAGTTCAGGACAGGGAAGGGGGAACACTGAAGCTTTCTTT. Its protein is CASSSGQGRGNTEAFF.

This sequence joins TRBV19 and TRBJ2-1; TRBD1 is a possible D gene (6 bases). The CDR3 spans 14 residues. V dropped 10 bases and J dropped 4 bases, with 17 bases sitting between them. Looked up from germline, CDR1 is LNHDA and CDR2 is SQIVND (reference sequence). The CDR3 DNA is TGTGCCACCGGAACGGACAGTGGGTACAATGAGCAGTTCTTC. It encodes CATGTDSGYNEQFF.

This clonotype was seen more than once but under ten times. The chain links TRBV10-3 to TRBJ1-1, with D tentatively TRBD1 (5 bases). The CDR3 is made up of 14 amino acids. Trimming removed 11 bases from V and 4 bases from J, with 20 bases in between. From germline, CDR1 is ENHRY and CDR2 SYGVKD. DNA of the CDR3: TGTGCCTCCTCCCCGGGGCCCAACCCCACTGAAGCTTTCTTT. Translation: CASSPGPNPTEAFF.

This rearrangement joins TRBV20-1 to TRBJ2-2, with D maybe TRBD1 (6 bases). CDR1 DFQATT and CDR2 SNEGSKA come from the germline V gene (reference sequence). This CDR3 has 13 amino acids. Trimming stripped 7 bases from V and 2 bases from J, with 11 bases between. The CDR3 coding sequence is TGCAGTGTTATACAGGGAAACACCGGGGAGCTGTTTTTT. As protein: CSVIQGNTGELFF.

This clonotype was observed many times. The genes are TRBV7-2 and TRBJ2-7, with 10 bases fitting TRBD2. CDR3 length: 16 amino acids. Germline V gene data show CDR1 as SGHTA and CDR2 as FQGNSA. The junction had 4 bases not matched to a gene; V was cut back by 2 bases and J by 0 bases. CDR3 in amino acids: CASSLKAGGSSYEQYF. DNA for the CDR3: TGTGCCAGCAGCTTAAAAGCGGGGGGGAGCTCCTACGAGCAGTACTTC.

This clonotype was seen a handful of times. V and J are TRBV24-1 and TRBJ2-5, with D perhaps TRBD2 (6 bases). The CDR3 runs to 17 residues. Germline CDR1 and CDR2: KGHDR and SFDVKD. Trimming cost V 4 bases and J 4 bases, with 21 bases left between them. The CDR3 loop reads CATSDPPGASAGETQYF. CDR3 DNA: TGTGCCACCAGTGACCCGCCCGGGGCTAGCGCAGGAGAGACCCAGTACTTC.

V is TRBV7-8 and J is TRBJ2-1, with D perhaps TRBD2 (6 bases). The CDR3 length is 16 residues. Looked up from germline, CDR1 is SGHVS and CDR2 is FQNEAQ. Trimming shortened V by 5 bases and J by 3 bases, and 17 bases separated the two germline ends. The CDR3 is CASSPEGTASYNEQFF. CDR3 sequence (DNA): TGTGCCAGCAGCCCGGAGGGGACCGCAAGCTACAATGAGCAGTTCTTC.

The chain is built from TRBV20-1 and TRBJ1-3; the D is unclear. The CDR3 sequence is 13 residues long. Germline CDR1 is DFQATT and CDR2 is SNEGSKA (reference sequence). Deletions cut 2 bases from V and 0 bases from J, with 5 bases between. The CDR3 is CSARRNSGNTIYF. CDR3 in DNA: TGCAGTGCTAGACGGAACTCTGGAAACACCATATATTTT.

This clonotype was seen at least ten times. This rearrangement joins TRBV20-1 to TRBJ1-1, with D tentatively TRBD1 (6 bases). The CDR3 consists of 12 residues. With 3 bases removed from V and 5 bases from J, the gap between germline ends came to 10 bases. CDR1 and CDR2 (germline): DFQATT, SNEGSKA (reference sequence). The CDR3 spells CSASRGRTEAFF. For the CDR3, the DNA is TGCAGTGCTAGCAGGGGCAGGACTGAAGCTTTCTTT.

The gene calls are TRBV3-1 and TRBJ2-7; 8 nucleotides align to TRBD2. Trimming removed 7 bases from V and 7 bases from J; junction bases left unmatched: 9. The CDR3 contains 13 residues. In germline, CDR1 is LGHDT, CDR2 YNNKEL (reference sequence). The CDR3 DNA follows: TGTGCCAGCACCCCACGGGAGGGCAAGGAGCAGTACTTC. Amino acid sequence: CASTPREGKEQYF.

The gene calls are TRBV20-1 and TRBJ1-3; 7 nucleotides line up with TRBD1. The CDR3 is made up of 14 amino acids. Germline V gene lookup returns CDR1 DFQATT and CDR2 SNEGSKA (reference sequence). The junction had 2 bases not matched to a gene; V was cut back by 2 bases and J by 1 base. Here the CDR3 reads CSARPGQSGNTIYF. In DNA, the CDR3 is TGCAGTGCTAGACCGGGACAGTCTGGAAACACCATATATTTT.

The chain joins TRBV7-2 to TRBJ2-1; TRBD2 matches 8 bases. Germline loops: CDR1 SGHTA, CDR2 FQGNSA. The V gene end was trimmed by 0 bases and the J gene end by 9 bases; junction bases not matched to a gene: 7. The CDR3 consists of 15 residues. This chain's CDR3 is CASSLALGLVGEQFF. CDR3 nucleotides: TGTGCCAGCAGCTTAGCGCTGGGACTAGTGGGTGAGCAGTTCTTC.

This chain connects TRBV7-8 to TRBJ2-7; D not certain. Trimming cost V 0 bases and J 3 bases, with 12 bases left between them. This CDR3 comprises 15 residues. CDR1 and CDR2 (germline): SGHVS, FQNEAQ. This CDR3 reads CASSLASGASYEQYV. The CDR3 DNA follows: TGTGCCAGCAGCTTAGCGTCGGGCGCCAGCTACGAGCAGTACGTC.

The table lists this clonotype with a few counts. The chain combines TRBV5-5 with TRBJ1-6; 7 bases match TRBD1. The CDR3 contains 15 residues. The V gene's germline CDR1 is SGHKS and CDR2 YYEKEE (reference sequence). V lost 2 bases to trimming and J lost 8 bases; unmatched junction nucleotides: 7. The CDR3 here is CASSFTGAFDSPLHF. The CDR3 DNA follows: TGTGCCAGCAGCTTTACAGGGGCGTTCGATTCACCCCTCCACTTT.

V and J are TRBV6-1 and TRBJ2-2; D could derive from TRBD1 or TRBD2 (5 bases each). Trimming left V 6 bases short and J 1 base short, with 12 bases between. From germline, CDR1 is MNHNS and CDR2 SASEGT. This CDR3 region has 15 residues. The CDR3 region has the DNA TGTGCCAGCAGAATGAGGGACGAGAACACCGGGGAGCTGTTTTTT. The encoded protein is CASRMRDENTGELFF.

This clonotype came up a few times. The chain links TRBV20-1 to TRBJ1-1; D uncertain. V shed 4 bases and J shed 4 bases, with 10 bases lying between them. Germline V gives CDR1 DFQATT, CDR2 SNEGSKA (reference sequence). This CDR3 is built from 12 residues. In DNA, the CDR3 is TGCAGTGCTATCCAAGGAGCCACTGAAGCTTTCTTT. Protein product: CSAIQGATEAFF.

This chain uses TRBV19 with TRBJ2-1; the match to TRBD1 covers 9 bases. V was clipped by 7 bases and J by 7 bases; unmatched bases: 8. There are 14 residues in the CDR3. CDR1 and CDR2 (germline): LNHDA, SQIVND (reference sequence). In nucleotides, the CDR3 is TGTGCCAGTACCAGGGACAGGGTCTCTAATGAGCAGTTCTTC. Its protein product is CASTRDRVSNEQFF.